This paragraph reports one T cell receptor (beta chain). Positive CCR7 selection of CD45RO-negative cells yielded the naive CD8 cells, and terminally differentiated effector memory CD45RA+ cells were excluded. This sample was included in a study of shared clonotypes between healthy human individuals. The repertoire was sequenced with immunoSEQ multiplex PCR; TCRdb's copy has only in-frame clones and lacks some. The table has 500,000 to 700,000 clones, around 96% seen once. The CDR3 spans 15 residues. V was shortened by 2 bases and J by 4 bases, with 12 bases between the two germline ends. The germline gives CDR1 SNHLY, CDR2 FYNNEI.

This TCR was recovered from a woman aged 30 to 39 in good health. Input material: naive CD8+ T cells sorted from blood. The chain is built from TRBV2 and TRBJ1-3; D might be TRBD1 (6 bases). This CDR3 reads CASSEFGGWGNTIYF. CDR3 in DNA: TGTGCCAGCAGTGAATTTGGGGGCTGGGGAAACACCATATATTTT.